The next 11 T cell receptor beta chains were all read from a single sample in a study of T-cell reconstitution after alpha-beta-depleted transplantation in children. Preparation of the TCRbeta library involved a method that used unique molecular identifiers. From the PCR reads, TCRdb called clonotypes with MiXCR, one entry per CDR3 protein. The data contain over 550,000 distinct CDR3 sequences, under 12% of them singletons. The sequencing used PBMCs from the stem cell graft donor, collected from the stem cell graft. The receptors derive from a human donor who donated a stem cell graft to a child with acute myeloid leukemia.

In its sample, this clonotype was seen many times. This chain links TRBV5-4 with TRBJ2-2, with no clear D. Germline V gene lookup returns CDR1 SGHNT and CDR2 YYREEE (reference sequence). The V end was cut by 1 base, the J end by 3 bases, with 4 bases between. This CDR3 has 13 amino acids. The CDR3 sequence: CASSLTDTGELFF. The CDR3 nucleotides read TGTGCCAGCAGCTTGACAGACACCGGGGAGCTGTTTTTT.

The chain carries TRBV9 and TRBJ1-3; 7 bases align to TRBD1. V shed 0 bases and J 7 bases; nucleotides not matched to a gene: 4. CDR3 length: 14 amino acids. Germline-derived CDR1 and CDR2 are SGDLS and YYNGEE. In DNA, the CDR3 is TGTGCCAGCAGCGTAGCCGACAGGGACAACACCATATATTTT. Amino acids: CASSVADRDNTIYF.

This clonotype has more than one count but fewer than ten. J is TRBJ1-1 and V is TRBV5-1, with D possibly being TRBD1 (6 bases). The germline gives CDR1 SGHRS, CDR2 YFSETQ. This CDR3 is built from 14 residues. Between the trimmed V and J ends, which lost 3 bases and 6 bases, there was a span of 15 bases. The DNA of the CDR3 is TGCGCCAGCAGCTACTCGTCGGGGGGCCCTGAAGCTTTCTTT. This gives the protein CASSYSSGGPEAFF.

This sequence joins TRBV15 and TRBJ1-1; the D is unclear. Germline V gene lookup returns CDR1 LNHNV and CDR2 YYDKDF (reference sequence). The CDR3 extends over 15 amino acids. Trimming cost V 0 bases and J 2 bases, with 10 bases left between them. The CDR3 sequence: CATSRDNGVNTEAFF. The CDR3 nucleotides read TGTGCCACCAGCAGAGATAACGGGGTTAACACTGAAGCTTTCTTT.

In its sample, this clonotype was seen a few times. This sequence joins TRBV7-2 and TRBJ2-3, with D unclear. CDR1 SGHTA and CDR2 FQGNSA come from the germline V gene. The CDR3 spans 11 residues. The germline V and J ends were trimmed by 5 bases and 6 bases, with 6 bases remaining between them. CDR3 residues: CASSPMDTQYF. CDR3 nucleotides: TGTGCCAGCAGCCCCATGGATACGCAGTATTTT.

This sequence joins TRBV5-6 and TRBJ2-4; 13 bases are shared with TRBD2. In germline, CDR1 is SGHDT, CDR2 YYEEEE. After removal of 2 bases from V and 6 bases from J, the junction contained 14 bases not matched to a gene. The CDR3 is made up of 19 amino acids. CDR3 in amino acids: CASSLNRLAGGHPGNIQYF. DNA of the CDR3: TGTGCCAGCAGCTTAAACCGACTAGCGGGAGGCCATCCGGGAAACATTCAGTACTTC.

This clonotype was seen at least ten times. The genes are TRBV5-1 and TRBJ1-4; D uncertain. The V gene's germline CDR1 is SGHRS and CDR2 YFSETQ. The ends were cut back, 4 bases at V and 0 bases at J, with 10 bases in the middle. The CDR3 consists of 15 residues. Written as DNA, the CDR3 is TGCGCCAGCAGCGCCGGCCAGACAACTAATGAAAAACTGTTTTTT. Its translation: CASSAGQTTNEKLFF.

There are a few counts of this clonotype. This rearrangement joins TRBV12-3 or TRBV12-4 to TRBJ2-3; D might be TRBD2 (6 bases). Trimming took 6 bases from V and 10 from J, leaving 26 bases between them. CDR3 length: 16 residues. CDR3 in amino acids: CASRRLVDNIPGSQYF. The DNA of the CDR3 is TGTGCCAGCAGGCGACTAGTGGATAATATCCCGGGGTCGCAGTATTTT.

The sample holds a few counts of this clonotype. The CDR3 protein is CASSFQGRGTEAFF. As DNA, the CDR3 is TGTGCCAGCAGCTTCCAGGGACGGGGCACTGAAGCTTTCTTT. This chain uses TRBV7-9 with TRBJ1-1; D may be TRBD1 (5 bases). CDR1 is SEHNR, CDR2 FQNEAQ, per germline (reference sequence). This CDR3 spans 14 amino acids. V was clipped by 3 bases and J by 4 bases, with 12 bases between them.

This clonotype was observed a few times. The chain uses TRBV2 and TRBJ2-7, with D possibly being TRBD1 (5 bases). The V gene lost 9 bases and the J gene lost 9 bases, with 15 bases spanning the gap. Germline CDR1 is SNHLY and CDR2 is FYNNEI. The CDR3 length is 11 residues. The CDR3 DNA is TGTGCCAGTCAGCAGGGTCGGAGGCAGTACTTC. Translating it yields CASQQGRRQYF.

This chain links TRBV5-1 with TRBJ1-3, with D uncertain. Germline lookup yields CDR1 SGHRS and CDR2 YFSETQ. V lost 0 bases, J lost 6 bases, and 16 bases lay in between. The CDR3 runs to 16 residues. The CDR3 spells CASSLVAVRFSNTIYF. The CDR3 DNA reads TGCGCCAGCAGCTTGGTCGCGGTGCGTTTTTCAAACACCATATATTTT.